Included here is one TCR beta chain sequence, with context. Antigen unknown. Other DNA variants within this sample encode the same CDR3. The data were obtained in a study of cytomegalovirus exposure and HLA in healthy donors. Study-wide background: Sequencing of some 200 million T cells in an earlier analysis found 90 million to 120 million unique TCR beta sequences.

Although they were nominally healthy when sampled, donors likely had unrecorded immune exposures. Study findings and constraints: In a later analysis, V- and J-gene trimming of beta chains associated with a DCLRE1C missense variant, replicated independently. Several of the most significant clusters were apparently associated with common viral pathogens in a later analysis.

The CDR3 totals 12 residues. Germline-derived CDR1 and CDR2 are SQVTM and ANQGSEA. V dropped 4 bases and J dropped 6 bases, with 12 bases sitting between them. PCR was performed using 60 Vbeta and 13 Jbeta primers. The repertoire was sequenced with immunoSEQ multiplex PCR; TCRdb's copy has only in-frame clones and lacks some. Found here are roughly 140,000 clones, roughly three quarters of them singletons; the top ten hold 4.5% to 5%. The specimen sequenced was PBMCs. The V call is TRBV29-1, the J call TRBJ1-1, with D uncertain. The origin of this receptor is a woman aged 45-65 years in good health and CMV-seronegative. The CDR3: CSVGPRAAEAFF. The CDR3 bases are TGCAGCGTTGGACCGAGGGCCGCTGAAGCTTTCTTT.